What follows is one T cell receptor (beta chain) and its context. Antigen unknown. The sample belongs to a study of cytomegalovirus exposure and HLA in healthy donors. In the PCR, 60 Vbeta and 13 Jbeta primers were used. Repertoires were generated with immunoSEQ multiplex PCR, while TCRdb's copy carries only in-frame clones and drops some. The listing contains roughly 50,000 clones. Study conclusions and caveats: A later analysis appeared to link common viral pathogens to several of the most significant clusters.

This clonotype was obtained from a man aged 35-49 years in good health and CMV-seropositive. The sample was PBMCs.

CDR3 sequence: CASRALGEVGTQYF. The CDR3 region has the DNA TGTGCCAGTAGGGCACTGGGGGAGGTGGGGACCCAGTACTTC. The chain carries TRBV19 and TRBJ2-5, with TRBD2 as a possible D gene (6 bases). Germline values: CDR1 LNHDA, CDR2 SQIVND (reference sequence). There are 14 residues in the CDR3. Trimming stripped 6 bases from V and 7 bases from J, with 18 bases between.